This T cell receptor beta chain was profiled in a study of blood T cell repertoires in COVID-19 (dated by TCRdb to the early 2020s). General notes on the study: Samples covering the acute and convalescent phases of COVID-19 were provided by collaborators in the United States, Italy and Spain. Nearly every sample came with metadata listing a de-identified subject ID, COVID-19 status, age in years and sex. The material from the prospective study consisted of cDNA or gDNA derived from T cells, B-cell-depleted T cells, or PBMCs. The repertoires were released in a freely available public database intended as a resource for research on the immune response to SARS-CoV-2. Where HLA class I and class II types were available, the types were taken from metadata supplied by the sample provider, not from assay-based typing. The dataset comprised deeply sampled blood TCRbeta repertoires from subjects exposed to, actively infected with, or recovered from COVID-19. The samples were drawn from two sources: the first 160 participants of the ongoing ImmuneRACE study, and fewer than 1,500 subjects contributed by 6 global collaborators. Broader findings and caveats from the paper: The amount of clinical and demographic metadata varied by source and participant and was provided uncurated.

The collaborating institutions used their own protocols to collect whole blood in K2EDTA tubes. For TCRbeta analysis, collaborators shipped samples in one of three forms: frozen whole blood, isolated PBMCs, or DNA extracted from either of those sample types. Of note for this clone: Its binding antigen is unknown. Per-base qualities were not stored, and no clone one base away is much larger.

The immunoSEQ Assay, a bias-controlled multiplex PCR, was used to amplify TCRbeta CDR3 regions from genomic DNA. In the authors' own workflow: The number of nucleated cells in each sample was estimated by amplification of reference gene primers within the assay. To quantify the absolute abundance of each unique TCRbeta CDR3 rearrangement, sequence reads were collapsed and filtered. For each sample, productive Simpson clonality was calculated as the square root of Simpson's diversity index across productive rearrangements. TCRdb limited this immuneACCESS table to in-frame rearrangements with V and J called. A share of clones is missing; checked studies link under half to unresolved V genes, and the rest is unexplained. V and J calls and clone size come straight from that table; D and trimming were deduced from the DNA. The sample includes about 70,000 clones, with around four fifths observed a single time. The ten largest account for 1.5% to 2% of the sample.

The germline V gene provides CDR1 SGHDT and CDR2 YYEEEE. From cysteine to phenylalanine, the CDR3 is 14 amino acids long. The CDR3 DNA has 42 bases and is translated from base 1. Here V drops 2 bases and J drops 4 bases, and the junction holds 5 bases not matched to any gene. The sequenced sample consisted of peripheral blood. The TCR sequence derives from a woman aged 60-75 years with acute or convalescent COVID-19. This chain is built from TRBV5-6 and TRBJ2-5, with 7 bases matching TRBD1. The nucleotide sequence reads TGTGCCAGCAGCTTATTGACAGGGCTAGAGACCCAGTACTTC. Its translation is CASSLLTGLETQYF.